This entry features one T cell receptor (beta chain) sequence. Its antigen is not identified. V was cut by 6 bases and J by 1 base, with 13 bases left in between. The CDR3 has 15 amino acids. The germline V gene has CDR1 KGHSH and CDR2 LQKENI. The source of the sample is a study of cytomegalovirus exposure and HLA in healthy donors. Study-wide findings and caveats: Among TCR beta chains, those listed as cytomegalovirus-associated numbered about 160. In a later analysis, TCR beta V- and J-gene trimming was associated with a missense DCLRE1C variant. What a later analysis reportedly showed was that an Asian-associated ancestry cluster had fewer N-insertions than the 666-donor mean.

Amplification used 60 Vbeta primers and 13 Jbeta primers. Profiled with immunoSEQ multiplex PCR; TCRdb holds only in-frame clones, not every one. The repertoire holds 110,000 to 150,000 clones, more than 80% seen once, with roughly 4% in the top ten. The rearrangement uses TRBV18 and TRBJ1-5, with D perhaps matching TRBD1 (6 bases). The sequencing sample was made of PBMCs. The clonotype originates from a woman aged 40 to 55 in good health and CMV-seropositive. The DNA for the CDR3 is TGTGCCAGCTCTCCTATACAGGGAAGCAATCAGCCCCAGCATTTT. Translating it yields CASSPIQGSNQPQHF.